Shown below are 27 T cell receptor beta chains from a single sample sequenced in a study of high-grade serous ovarian cancer treatment subgroups. Tumor tissue was taken before any definitive surgery or chemotherapy was given. Here immunoSEQ multiplex PCR was the method, and the copy in TCRdb shows in-frame clones only, minus some. The sample has around 9,500 clones, more than 85% seen once. Sequencing input: tumor tissue. The receptors stem from a human donor with high-grade serous ovarian cancer.

V gene TRBV11-2 combines with J gene TRBJ2-1, with D perhaps matching TRBD1 (6 bases). The V end was cut by 4 bases, the J end by 10 bases, with 11 bases between. This CDR3 has 12 residues. Germline V gives CDR1 SGHAT, CDR2 FQNNGV. The CDR3 region is CASSSQGREQFF. In DNA, the CDR3 is TGTGCCAGCAGCTCACAGGGTCGAGAGCAGTTCTTC.

This clone has a single count. The chain is built from TRBV19 and TRBJ1-2, with TRBD1 identical over 8 bases. The ends lost 6 bases at V and 7 bases at J; junction bases unmatched: 10. The germline gives CDR1 LNHDA, CDR2 SQIVND (reference sequence). CDR3 length: 14 amino acids. The CDR3, as DNA: TGTGCCAGTAGCTCACAGGGGGGCGATGGTGGCTACACCTTC. Encoded protein: CASSSQGGDGGYTF.

J is TRBJ2-1 and V is TRBV11-3, with TRBD1 as a possible D gene (6 bases). The CDR3 length is 12 residues. Germline CDR1 SGHNT, CDR2 YENEEA. V was pared by 1 base and J by 10 bases, with 8 bases between. The CDR3 sequence: CASSLVTGEQFF. The CDR3, as DNA: TGTGCCAGCAGCTTAGTCACAGGGGAGCAGTTCTTC.

The gene calls are TRBV18 and TRBJ2-5; D possibly corresponds to TRBD1 (6 bases). Trimming removed 6 bases from V and 2 bases from J, with 13 bases in between. Germline-derived CDR1 and CDR2 are KGHSH and LQKENI. The CDR3 runs to 14 residues. The CDR3 spells CASSPTGLQETQYF. Here the CDR3 DNA reads TGTGCCAGCTCGCCAACAGGGCTTCAAGAGACCCAGTACTTC.

The V call is TRBV11-1, the J call TRBJ2-5, with D perhaps matching TRBD1 or TRBD2 (6 bases each). Germline lookup yields CDR1 SGHAT and CDR2 FQDESV (reference sequence). The ends were cut back, 5 bases at V and 5 bases at J, with 24 bases in the middle. This CDR3 region has 17 residues. CDR3 protein: CASSPRAVRGAWETQYF. Here the CDR3 DNA reads TGTGCCAGCAGCCCGAGGGCTGTTAGGGGGGCTTGGGAGACCCAGTACTTC.

The CDR3: CASSQTGAYNEQFF. As DNA, the CDR3 is TGTGCCAGCAGCCAGACAGGGGCCTACAATGAGCAGTTCTTC. The chain has TRBV7-2 and TRBJ2-1; TRBD1 aligns across 8 bases. Trimming took 5 bases from V and 2 from J; bases not matched to a gene: 2. The CDR3 loop spans 14 amino acids. The germline gives CDR1 SGHTA, CDR2 FQGNSA.

The chain carries TRBV28 and TRBJ1-3; D not resolved. The V gene lost 6 bases and the J gene lost 2 bases, with 11 bases spanning the gap. Germline loops: CDR1 MDHEN, CDR2 SYDVKM. The CDR3 has 14 amino acids. The CDR3 nucleotides are TGTGCCAGCAGCAGCAATACCCCTGGAAACACCATATATTTT. Its translation: CASSSNTPGNTIYF. Variable domain in full (rest from reference TRBV28 and TRBJ1-3): DVKVTQSSRYLVKRTGEKVFLECVQDMDHENMFWYRQDPGLGLRLIYFSYDVKMKEKGDIPEGYSVSREKKERFSLILESASTNQTSMYLCASSSNTPGNTIYFGEGSWLTVV.

The chain is built from TRBV7-2 and TRBJ2-7; 8 positions match TRBD2. Germline loops: CDR1 SGHTA, CDR2 FQGNSA. The CDR3 sequence is 16 residues long. V dropped 1 base and J dropped 0; count of bases not matched to a gene: 5. DNA for the CDR3: TGTGCCAGCAGCTTAGTGGGCGGGACTAGCTCCTACGAGCAGTACTTC. Amino acids: CASSLVGGTSSYEQYF.

This chain links TRBV6-1 with TRBJ2-3; maybe TRBD2 (6 bases). Germline CDR1 MNHNS, CDR2 SASEGT. The CDR3 runs to 14 residues. V lost 4 bases and J lost 2, with 10 bases in between. CDR3 in DNA: TGTGCCAGCAGTGTGGACTACCACACAGATACGCAGTATTTT. Protein product: CASSVDYHTDTQYF.

The chain combines TRBV6-1 with TRBJ1-2; maybe TRBD1 (5 bases). Germline CDR1 MNHNS, CDR2 SASEGT. V lost 2 bases and J 5 bases, leaving 6 bases between the germline ends. There are 12 residues in the CDR3. CDR3 nucleotide sequence: TGTGCCAGCAGTGAACAGGGATATGGCTACACCTTC. Translation: CASSEQGYGYTF.

This rearrangement joins TRBV2 to TRBJ2-7, with D unresolved. Trimming stripped 2 bases from V and 4 bases from J, with 30 bases between. The CDR3 has 20 residues. Germline assignment: CDR1 SNHLY and CDR2 FYNNEI. The CDR3 protein is CASSESERTIYAAPQYEQYF. CDR3 nucleotides: TGTGCCAGCAGTGAAAGTGAGCGAACGATATATGCGGCCCCACAATACGAGCAGTACTTC.

The V call is TRBV9, the J call TRBJ2-1; D unclear. CDR1 and CDR2 from the germline V gene are SGDLS and YYNGEE. The CDR3 has 14 residues. V was pared by 2 bases and J by 0 bases, with 6 bases between. The chain's CDR3 is CASSVQSSYNEQFF. DNA of the CDR3: TGTGCCAGCAGCGTCCAGAGCTCCTACAATGAGCAGTTCTTC.

The chain has TRBV28 and TRBJ1-1, with TRBD1 as a possible D gene (6 bases). The CDR3 totals 15 residues. The germline V and J ends were trimmed by 2 bases and 5 bases, with 15 bases remaining between them. Germline CDR1 is MDHEN and CDR2 is SYDVKM. CDR3 DNA sequence: TGTGCCAGCAGTTTAATCCAGGGGATCGGTACTGAAGCTTTCTTT. Residues: CASSLIQGIGTEAFF.

The chain carries TRBV9 and TRBJ1-1; maybe TRBD1 (6 bases). Germline V CDR1 and CDR2: SGDLS, YYNGEE. Trimming took off 0 bases at V and 6 bases at J, with 18 bases between the two ends. The CDR3 is made up of 16 amino acids. CDR3 sequence reads: CASSVADYRETAEAFF. As DNA, the CDR3 is TGTGCCAGCAGCGTAGCCGACTACAGGGAGACCGCTGAAGCTTTCTTT.

The chain joins TRBV6-5 to TRBJ2-2, with D perhaps being TRBD1 or TRBD2 (5 bases each). The CDR3 loop spans 14 amino acids. The germline V and J ends were trimmed by 0 bases and 10 bases, with 12 bases remaining between them. Germline V gene lookup returns CDR1 MNHEY and CDR2 SVGAGI. The CDR3, as DNA: TGTGCCAGCAGTTACTCGATGGTGGGGGAGGAGCTGTTTTTT. Encoded protein: CASSYSMVGEELFF.

The rearrangement links TRBV21-1 to TRBJ1-5. TRBV21-1 is annotated as a pseudogene. The CDR3 covers 16 residues. CDR3 sequence: CASSKFSRLVGQPQHF. The DNA of the CDR3 is TGTGCCAGCAGCAAATTCTCACGACTCGTTGGTCAGCCCCAGCATTTT.

The chain carries TRBV27 and TRBJ2-3; D gene ambiguous. The CDR3 contains 16 residues. V was pared by 3 bases and J by 0 bases, with 13 bases between. Looked up from germline, CDR1 is MNHEY and CDR2 is SMNVEV (reference sequence). Here the CDR3 DNA reads TGTGCCAGCAGTTTGGTCAGACTCCTTAGCACAGATACGCAGTATTTT. It specifies CASSLVRLLSTDTQYF.

The V call is TRBV28, the J call TRBJ1-2; D is ambiguous. Trimming removed 6 bases from V and 1 base from J, with 12 bases in between. This CDR3 is built from 14 residues. The germline V gene encodes CDR1 MDHEN and CDR2 SYDVKM. The CDR3 coding sequence is TGTGCCAGCAGGCCGGCAGGCCTTAACTATGGCTACACCTTC. It translates to CASRPAGLNYGYTF.

The rearrangement joins TRBV6-1 to TRBJ1-2; D remains unclear. Trimming removed 7 bases from V and 4 bases from J, with 16 bases in between. Germline assignment: CDR1 MNHNS and CDR2 SASEGT. The CDR3 consists of 14 residues. The CDR3 DNA reads as TGTGCCAGCAATCGAGCCGGGTCTGGCTATGGCTACACCTTC. This translates into CASNRAGSGYGYTF.

The chain recombines TRBV5-1 with TRBJ2-7, with 8 bases that match TRBD1. Germline trimming cut 4 bases from V and 7 bases from J; bases unmatched to any gene: 7. The V gene's germline CDR1 is SGHRS and CDR2 YFSETQ. The CDR3 loop spans 13 amino acids. For the CDR3, the DNA is TGCGCCAGCAGCATGGACAGGGAGAGTGAGCAGTACTTC. This codes for CASSMDRESEQYF.

J is TRBJ2-2 and V is TRBV6-1; D unclear. Per the germline V gene, CDR1 is MNHNS and CDR2 is SASEGT. This CDR3 is built from 16 residues. The germline V and J ends were trimmed by 0 bases and 0 bases, with 8 bases remaining between them. The CDR3 loop reads CASSEAWVANTGELFF. The CDR3 nucleotides read TGTGCCAGCAGTGAAGCGTGGGTTGCGAACACCGGGGAGCTGTTTTTT.

J is TRBJ2-3 and V is TRBV18, with D unclear. The CDR3 sequence is 14 residues long. Between the trimmed V and J ends, which lost 7 bases and 6 bases, there was a span of 17 bases. In germline, CDR1 is KGHSH, CDR2 LQKENI. CDR3 sequence: CASLPPTDVDTQYF. The CDR3, as DNA: TGTGCCAGCTTACCCCCTACGGACGTGGATACGCAGTATTTT.

V gene TRBV11-2 combines with J gene TRBJ2-7; no clear D. Trimming shortened V by 5 bases and J by 0 bases, and 11 bases separated the two germline ends. Germline V gene lookup returns CDR1 SGHAT and CDR2 FQNNGV. CDR3 size: 14 residues. The CDR3 region has the DNA TGTGCCAGCAGCGCACCGCCCATCTCCTACGAGCAGTACTTC. Protein product: CASSAPPISYEQYF.

This chain connects TRBV14 to TRBJ2-1, with TRBD1 matching 7 bases. Trimming cost V 4 bases and J 5 bases; bases outside gene matches: 8. Germline CDR1 and CDR2: SGHDN and FVKESK. The CDR3 extends over 15 amino acids. The DNA of the CDR3 is TGTGCCAGCAGCCGCGGACAGGCGCCCAACAATGAGCAGTTCTTC. Translating gives CASSRGQAPNNEQFF.

A single count supports this clone. This rearrangement joins TRBV6-1 to TRBJ2-5; 8 bases fit TRBD1. Trimming cost V 6 bases and J 4 bases; bases outside gene matches: 4. CDR3 length: 13 amino acids. Germline V gives CDR1 MNHNS, CDR2 SASEGT. The chain's CDR3 is CASRRTGRETQYF. The DNA of the CDR3 is TGTGCCAGCAGGCGGACAGGGAGAGAGACCCAGTACTTC.

The rearrangement joins TRBV4-1 to TRBJ1-1; D is uncertain. CDR1 and CDR2 (germline): MGHRA, YSYEKL. Trimming left V 0 bases short and J 1 base short, with 9 bases between. CDR3 length: 15 residues. Written as DNA, the CDR3 is TGCGCCAGCAGCCAAGAATATGTTGGGAACACTGAAGCTTTCTTT. It encodes CASSQEYVGNTEAFF.

The rearrangement links TRBV7-9 to TRBJ2-2; the match to TRBD2 covers 11 bases. Germline V gives CDR1 SEHNR, CDR2 FQNEAQ (reference sequence). This CDR3 comprises 19 residues. V lost 4 bases to trimming and J lost 8 bases; unmatched junction nucleotides: 18. CDR3 nucleotides: TGTGCCAGCAGCTCAATGTCCAGGGGGGCTAGCGGGAGGAGGGGGGAGCTGTTTTTT. Translating gives CASSSMSRGASGRRGELFF. Variable domain in full (rest from reference TRBV7-9 and TRBJ2-2): DTGVSQNPRHKITKRGQNVTFRCDPISEHNRLYWYRQTLGQGPEFLTYFQNEAQLEKSRLLSDRFSAERPKGSFSTLEIQRTEQGDSAMYLCASSSMSRGASGRRGELFFGEGSRLTVL.